The sequence of this T cell receptor (beta chain) was determined in a study of blood T cell repertoires in COVID-19. At the level of the study: The cDNA or gDNA used as material had been derived from T cells, B-cell-depleted T cells, or PBMCs.

Trimming removed 2 bases from V and 5 bases from J, with 18 bases in between. Germline assignment: CDR1 LGHDT and CDR2 YNNKEL (reference sequence). The CDR3 length is 16 residues. This clone was detected many times. Original processing methods: Using reference gene primer amplification, nucleated cell counts were estimated. Assay: immunoSEQ multiplex PCR; the TCRdb copy retains only in-frame clones and omits some. That table is the source of V, J and clone size, and D and trimming were worked out from the DNA. The table records 250,000 to 300,000 clones, about four fifths of them present only once. This receptor was taken from a man older than 75 with acute or convalescent COVID-19. Specimen: peripheral blood. This rearrangement joins TRBV3-1 (or the pseudogene TRBV3-2) to TRBJ2-5, with TRBD1 as a possible D gene (6 bases). This CDR3 is CASSQYGQRGRETQYF. DNA for the CDR3: TGTGCCAGCAGCCAATATGGACAGAGGGGTCGGGAGACCCAGTACTTC.